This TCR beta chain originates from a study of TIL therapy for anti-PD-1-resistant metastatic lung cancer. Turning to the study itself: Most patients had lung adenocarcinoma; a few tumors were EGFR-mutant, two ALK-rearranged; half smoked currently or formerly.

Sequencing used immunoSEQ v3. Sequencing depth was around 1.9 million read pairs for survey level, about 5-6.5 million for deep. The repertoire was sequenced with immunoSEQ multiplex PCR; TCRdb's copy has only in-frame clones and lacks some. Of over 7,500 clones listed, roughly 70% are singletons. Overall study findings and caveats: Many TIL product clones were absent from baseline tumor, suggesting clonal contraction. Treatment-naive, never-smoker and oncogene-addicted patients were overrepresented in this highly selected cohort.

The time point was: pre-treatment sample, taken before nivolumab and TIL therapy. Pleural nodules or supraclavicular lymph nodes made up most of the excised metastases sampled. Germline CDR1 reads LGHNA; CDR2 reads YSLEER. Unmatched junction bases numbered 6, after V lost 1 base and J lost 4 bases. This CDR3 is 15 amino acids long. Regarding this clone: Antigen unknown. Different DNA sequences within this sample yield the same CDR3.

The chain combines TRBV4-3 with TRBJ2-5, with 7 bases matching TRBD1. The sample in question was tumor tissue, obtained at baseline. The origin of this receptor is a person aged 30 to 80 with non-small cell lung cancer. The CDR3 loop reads CASSQGGGAGETQYF. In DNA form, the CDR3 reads TGCGCCAGCAGCCAAGGAGGGGGCGCAGGAGAGACCCAGTACTTC.